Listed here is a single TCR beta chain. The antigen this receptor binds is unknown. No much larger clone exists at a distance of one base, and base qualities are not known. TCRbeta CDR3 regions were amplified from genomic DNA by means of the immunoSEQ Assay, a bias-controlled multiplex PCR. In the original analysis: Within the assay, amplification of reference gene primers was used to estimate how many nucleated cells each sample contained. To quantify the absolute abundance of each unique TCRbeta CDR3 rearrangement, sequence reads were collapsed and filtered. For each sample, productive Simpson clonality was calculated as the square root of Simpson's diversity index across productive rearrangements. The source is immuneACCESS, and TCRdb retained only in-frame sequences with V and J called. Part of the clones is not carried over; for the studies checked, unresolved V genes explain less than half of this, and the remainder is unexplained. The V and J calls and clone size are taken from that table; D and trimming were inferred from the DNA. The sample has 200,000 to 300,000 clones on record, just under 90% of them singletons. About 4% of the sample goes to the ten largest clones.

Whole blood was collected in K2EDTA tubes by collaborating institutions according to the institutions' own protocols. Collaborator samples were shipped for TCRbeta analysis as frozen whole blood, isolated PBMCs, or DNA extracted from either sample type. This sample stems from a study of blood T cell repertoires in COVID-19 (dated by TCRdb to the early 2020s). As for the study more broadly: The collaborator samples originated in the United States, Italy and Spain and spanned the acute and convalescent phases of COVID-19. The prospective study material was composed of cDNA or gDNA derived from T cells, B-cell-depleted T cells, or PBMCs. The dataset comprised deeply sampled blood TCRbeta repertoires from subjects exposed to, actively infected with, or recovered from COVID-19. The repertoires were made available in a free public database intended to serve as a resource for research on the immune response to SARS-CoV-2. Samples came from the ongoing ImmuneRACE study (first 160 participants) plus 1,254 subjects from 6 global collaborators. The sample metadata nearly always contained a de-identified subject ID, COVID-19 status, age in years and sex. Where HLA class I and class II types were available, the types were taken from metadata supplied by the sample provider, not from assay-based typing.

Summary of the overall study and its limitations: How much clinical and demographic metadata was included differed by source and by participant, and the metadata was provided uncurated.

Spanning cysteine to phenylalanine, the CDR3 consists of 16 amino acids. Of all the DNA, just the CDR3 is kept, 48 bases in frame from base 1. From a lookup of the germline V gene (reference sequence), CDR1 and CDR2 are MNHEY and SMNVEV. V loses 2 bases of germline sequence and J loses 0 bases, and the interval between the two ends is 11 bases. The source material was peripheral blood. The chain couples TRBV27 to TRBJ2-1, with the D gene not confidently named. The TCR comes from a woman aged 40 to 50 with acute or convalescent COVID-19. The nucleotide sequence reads TGTGCCAGCAGTTTAATCTCTTTTAGCTCCTACAATGAGCAGTTCTTC. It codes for CASSLISFSSYNEQFF.